This T cell receptor (beta chain) was sequenced for a study of T cell changes during pregnancy in multiple sclerosis. CDR3 size: 15 residues. CDR1 and CDR2 from the germline V gene are MNHNS and SASEGT. V was shortened by 2 bases and J by 9 bases, with 17 bases between the two germline ends. Sequencing was performed with immunoSEQ multiplex PCR; in TCRdb, only in-frame clones are kept and a portion is missing. Of 93,000 or so clones in the sample, almost 95% are singletons; the top ten hold 0.75% to 0.95%. This chain connects TRBV6-1 to TRBJ1-5; D is unclear. The clonotype comes from a female donor with multiple sclerosis, enrolled in a pregnancy study. The sample in question was peripheral blood, obtained after pregnancy. The CDR3 reads CASSETPLGLWPQHF. DNA of the CDR3: TGTGCCAGCAGTGAAACCCCGTTAGGACTTTGGCCCCAGCATTTT.